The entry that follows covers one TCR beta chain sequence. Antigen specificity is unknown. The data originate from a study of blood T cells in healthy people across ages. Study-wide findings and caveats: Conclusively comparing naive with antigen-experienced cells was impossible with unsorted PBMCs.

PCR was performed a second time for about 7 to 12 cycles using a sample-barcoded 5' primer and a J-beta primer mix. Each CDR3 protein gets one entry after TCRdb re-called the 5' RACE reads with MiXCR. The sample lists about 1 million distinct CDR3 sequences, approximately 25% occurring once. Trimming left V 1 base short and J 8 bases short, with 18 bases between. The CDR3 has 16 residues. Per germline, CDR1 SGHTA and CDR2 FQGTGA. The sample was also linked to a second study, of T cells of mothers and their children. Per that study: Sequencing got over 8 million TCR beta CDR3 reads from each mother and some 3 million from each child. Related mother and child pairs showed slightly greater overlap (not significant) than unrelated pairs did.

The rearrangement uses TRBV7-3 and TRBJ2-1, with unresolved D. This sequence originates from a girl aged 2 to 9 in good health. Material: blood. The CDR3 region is CASSLMAMATSDEQFF. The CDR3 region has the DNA TGTGCCAGCAGCTTAATGGCCATGGCAACGAGCGATGAGCAGTTCTTC.